This T cell receptor beta chain emerged from a study of a mutant IDH1 vaccine in newly diagnosed glioma (dated by TCRdb to the early 2020s). Context from the whole study: Patients received eight vaccinations in weeks 1, 3, 5, 7, 11, 15, 19 and 23, corresponding to visits V03 through V10. Peripheral blood samples were drawn at six visits, namely V03 (baseline), V05, V07, V10, V12 and V13. Of the approximately 33 treated patients, around 62% were male and approximately 38% were female, and the mean age was approximately 37 years. For exploratory analyses, longitudinal TCRB deep sequencing was carried out in about two dozen treated patients wherever samples were available. Vaccination was initiated 4-6 weeks after radiotherapy alone, or concurrently with temozolomide cycles in the chemotherapy-containing groups. Prior to enrollment, standard therapy consisting of radiotherapy alone, temozolomide alone, or radiochemotherapy with temozolomide had been administered to patients, with the combination being received by most patients. Broader findings and caveats from the paper: Pseudoprogression seemed to be unrelated to changes in the top peripheral T cell clonotypes found by TCRB sequencing. The authors stated that sample limitations prevented analyses of patient blood samples from being reproduced. PBMC samples for TCRB deep sequencing were selected based on availability. Vaccine-induced immune responses across multiple MHC alleles were detected in around 92% of patients.

The label giving this sample's time point can be read as: week 23, last vaccination. A 20-mer mutant IDH1 peptide at 300 micrograms in Montanide made up each vaccine dose, which was injected subcutaneously together with topical imiquimod. The donors had newly diagnosed IDH1-mutant astrocytomas of WHO grade 3 or 4 that showed loss of nuclear ATRX. The samples were drawn from NOA16, a multicentre, single-arm, open-label phase I trial in Germany that tested a mutant IDH1 peptide vaccine in humans for the first time. Genomic DNA for TCRB sequencing was extracted from EDTA blood using the DNeasy Blood and Tissue Kit. Library preparation used the immunoSEQ multiplex PCR assay. Following the manufacturer's protocol, the hsTCRB Kit was used to amplify rearranged TCR beta chain sequences. TCRB libraries were sequenced on an Illumina MiSeq. Turning to the authors' computational methods: The kit vendor's proprietary platform handled demultiplexing, trimming and gene mapping. The table was pulled from immuneACCESS by TCRdb, which kept in-frame rearrangements only. Such tables lose some clones; where checked, under half of the loss comes from unresolved V genes, and the rest has no known cause. The DNA gave D and trimming, while V, J and clone size come from that table. The table for this sample lists 25,000 to 35,000 clones; around 89% of them were counted only once. The ten largest clones represent over 2.5% of the sample.

Comments on this clone: Its antigen is currently not known. Per-base quality was not reported, and no clone a single base away is much larger than it.

Based on the germline V gene (reference sequence), the CDR1 and CDR2 sequences are LNHDA and SQIVND. V lost 4 bases and J lost 6 bases; the stretch between them is 24 bases long. The CDR3 starts with the cysteine, ends with the phenylalanine, and has 17 residues. Here the CDR3 DNA is all that survives: 51 bases in frame from base 1. Source: PBMCs, taken from a glioma patient whose treatment included an IDH1 peptide vaccine. Here the chain combines TRBV19 and TRBJ2-5; a weak D assignment points to TRBD2 (7 bases agree). The clonotype originates from a man between 40 and 49 years old with glioma. The sequence in DNA is TGTGCCAGTAGTACCCACCTTTTAGGGGGGGCCATAAAGACCCAGTACTTC. It translates to CASSTHLLGGAIKTQYF. The full variable domain, with segments outside the CDR3 supplied by the reference TRBV19 and TRBJ2-5 proteins, appears as DGGITQSPKYLFRKEGQNVTLSCEQNLNHDAMYWYRQDPGQGLRLIYYSQIVNDFQKGDIAEGYSVSREKKESFPLTVTSAQKNPTAFYLCASSTHLLGGAIKTQYFGPGTRLLVL.